This T cell receptor beta chain originates from a study of cytomegalovirus exposure and HLA in healthy donors. Use of 60 Vbeta and 13 Jbeta primers characterized the PCR. TCRdb keeps only in-frame clones here, not all; method: immunoSEQ multiplex PCR. The sample consists of more than 130,000 clones, more than 75% of them appearing once. Germline lookup yields CDR1 SQVTM and CDR2 ANQGSEA. The CDR3 totals 10 residues. V was clipped by 7 bases and J by 5 bases, with 8 bases between them. Whole-study results and caveats: Cytomegalovirus-associated TCR beta chains were listed, numbering 164. For most TCR beta V segments, an earlier analysis put the productive rate at about 90% or about 30% of the time.

Concerning this clone itself: Its specificity is not known. Additional DNA sequences in this sample encode the identical CDR3.

Sequenced: PBMCs. The clonotype originates from a man aged 18 to 30 in good health and CMV-seronegative. The chain has TRBV29-1 and TRBJ1-1; unclear D gene. CDR3 in DNA: TGCAGCGGAGCGGGGACTGAAGCTTTCTTT. This encodes CSGAGTEAFF.